This TCR beta chain was retrieved from a study of cytomegalovirus exposure and HLA in healthy donors. Study-wide background: Drawn from HLA-typed donors, 80 million to 100 million unique TCRs were held in an early data release.

V lost 3 bases to trimming and J lost 1 base, with 25 bases between them. Germline CDR1 LNHNV, CDR2 YYDKDF (reference sequence). This CDR3 region has 20 residues. Primers for the PCR totalled 60 Vbeta and 13 Jbeta. The repertoire was sequenced with immunoSEQ multiplex PCR; TCRdb's copy has only in-frame clones and lacks some. This table holds approximately 200,000 clones, 60% to 85% found once. Sequenced: PBMCs. The chain couples TRBV15 to TRBJ2-1; maybe TRBD1 (6 bases). The origin of this receptor is a girl aged 5-17 years in good health and CMV-seropositive. The DNA for the CDR3 is TGTGCCACCAGCAGTGGTAGACAGGACCTAGCAAGGGCGTCCTACAATGAGCAGTTCTTC. Its protein is CATSSGRQDLARASYNEQFF.